This T cell receptor beta chain stems from a study of memory CD4+ T cells and cytomegalovirus serostatus. Study results and caveats: The CMV-associated TCR signature appears largely within the CD4+ memory repertoire.

As originally analysed: After removing out-of-frame reads, over 2 million distinct TCRbeta sequences remained. Using immunoSEQ multiplex PCR, the repertoire was profiled, and TCRdb retains in-frame clones only, with some absent. V, J and clone size derive from that table, while D and trimming were established from the DNA sequence. This table has 56,000 or so clones, around 77% appearing once. This clone was seen a handful of times. Its antigen is undetermined. Single viable CD3+CD4+CD8-CD45RO+ cells were sorted as the memory CD4+ T cells. Serostatus was set by detecting CMV pp150, pp28, p38, p52 IgG. CD4+ T cells were isolated by positive magnetic selection. The sample comprised memory CD4+ T cells from blood. The origin of this receptor is an adult in good health and CMV-seronegative.

CDR3 in amino acids: CSVVSVGEAFF. For the CDR3, the DNA is TGCAGCGTGGTCTCGGTCGGCGAAGCTTTCTTT. The chain couples TRBV29-1 to TRBJ1-1; D gene uncertain. The germline gives CDR1 SQVTM, CDR2 ANQGSEA. This CDR3 is 11 amino acids long. The germline V and J ends were trimmed by 6 bases and 8 bases, with 13 bases remaining between them.